A selection of T cell receptor beta chains follows, all from one sample in a study of OX40 agonist ivuxolimab in advanced cancers. Sequencing was performed with immunoSEQ multiplex PCR; in TCRdb, only in-frame clones are kept and a portion is missing. Among approximately 50,000 clones listed, 85% to 90% were seen once. The input for sequencing was CD4+ or CD8+ T cells sorted from blood, taken in a trial of the OX40 agonist ivuxolimab. Every receptor here comes from an adult with an advanced solid tumor such as melanoma, head and neck, liver or kidney cancer. CDR3s include the opening cysteine and the closing phenylalanine or tryptophan. Fields, in order: J gene, D gene, V gene, clone size, CDR3 protein, CDR3 DNA. The D gene is left open where the match is weak. Rows give clone size only sometimes, using once, few, many, or a class for an expanded clone.

TRBJ1-2 - TRBV7-6 - CASSSTCARKTYGYTF TGTGCCAGCAGCTCGACATGTGCTCGAAAGACCTATGGCTACACCTTC
TRBJ2-2 TRBD2 TRBV4-2 - CASSFPGRGTGELFF TGTGCCAGCAGCTTCCCAGGGAGGGGAACCGGGGAGCTGTTTTTT
TRBJ2-6 - TRBV2 - CASSESFGRTGANVLTF TGTGCCAGCAGTGAAAGTTTTGGGCGGACTGGGGCCAACGTCCTGACTTTC
TRBJ2-5 TRBD1 TRBV7-6 once CASSLVGQGAETQYF TGTGCCAGCAGCTTAGTAGGACAGGGGGCAGAGACCCAGTACTTC
TRBJ1-1 - TRBV15 - CATSRVSDGNTEAFF TGTGCCACCAGCAGAGTATCCGACGGGAACACTGAAGCTTTCTTT
TRBJ2-5 - TRBV7-2 - CASSLGRVDSGASRTQYF TGTGCCAGCAGCTTAGGCCGGGTGGACAGCGGGGCCTCGCGGACCCAGTACTTC
TRBJ2-5 - TRBV5-4 - CASSLIAVQETQYF TGTGCCAGCAGCTTGATTGCGGTCCAAGAGACCCAGTACTTC
TRBJ1-1 TRBD1 TRBV7-2 - CASSPATGVVSEAFF TGTGCCAGCAGCCCGGCCACAGGGGTGGTTTCTGAAGCTTTCTTT
TRBJ1-3 TRBD1 TRBV19 - CASTHRGSGNTIYF TGTGCCAGTACTCACAGGGGGTCTGGAAACACCATATATTTT
TRBJ1-5 - TRBV28 - CASSPAGQSHQPQHF TGTGCCAGCAGTCCCGCCGGACAGTCCCATCAGCCCCAGCATTTT
TRBJ1-6 - TRBV19 once CASGGAAGNSPLHF TGTGCCAGCGGCGGGGCAGCGGGGAATTCACCCCTCCACTTT
TRBJ2-1 TRBD1 TRBV28 once CASSLGTGPRDEQFF TGTGCCAGCAGTTTGGGGACAGGGCCTCGAGATGAGCAGTTCTTC
TRBJ2-7 TRBD2 TRBV2 - CASSERLAGRLDYEQYF TGTGCCAGCAGTGAAAGGCTAGCGGGACGCCTCGACTACGAGCAGTACTTC
TRBJ2-7 - TRBV6-6 - CASKPGSYEQYF TGTGCCAGCAAACCAGGATCCTACGAGCAGTACTTC
TRBJ2-2 TRBD1 TRBV5-1 - CASSLRQGTNTGELFF TGCGCCAGCAGCCTTAGACAGGGAACGAACACCGGGGAGCTGTTTTTT
TRBJ1-2 TRBD1 TRBV10-3 - CATGTGYGYTF TGTGCCACCGGGACAGGCTATGGCTACACCTTC
TRBJ1-2 - TRBV5-8 - CASFWAGVNYGYTF TGTGCCAGCTTTTGGGCAGGGGTGAACTATGGCTACACCTTC
TRBJ1-2 - TRBV18 few CASSPLDSPDGYTF TGTGCCAGCTCACCACTTGACAGTCCGGATGGCTACACCTTC
TRBJ2-7 - TRBV6-1 - CASISGYTYEQYF TGTGCCAGCATATCTGGATATACCTACGAGCAGTACTTC
TRBJ1-5 - TRBV28 - CASSPINQPQHF TGTGCCAGCAGTCCGATTAATCAGCCCCAGCATTTT
TRBJ1-6 - TRBV6-5 - CASSYRGVGDSPLHF TGTGCCAGCAGTTACCGAGGGGTCGGAGATTCACCCCTCCACTTT
TRBJ2-2 TRBD1 TRBV6-5 - CASSRGQTTGELFF TGTGCCAGCAGCAGGGGACAGACCACCGGGGAGCTGTTTTTT